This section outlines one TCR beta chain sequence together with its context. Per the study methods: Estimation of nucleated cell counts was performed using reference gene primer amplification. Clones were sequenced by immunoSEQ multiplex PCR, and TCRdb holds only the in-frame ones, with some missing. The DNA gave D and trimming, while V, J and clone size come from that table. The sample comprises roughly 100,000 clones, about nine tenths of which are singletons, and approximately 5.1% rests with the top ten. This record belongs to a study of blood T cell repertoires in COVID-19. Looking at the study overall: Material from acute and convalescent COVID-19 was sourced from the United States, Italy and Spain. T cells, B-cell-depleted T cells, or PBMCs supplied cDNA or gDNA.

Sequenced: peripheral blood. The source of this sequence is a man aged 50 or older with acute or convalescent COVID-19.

This chain's CDR3 is CASRKTGGETQYF. CDR3 DNA: TGTGCCAGCAGAAAGACAGGGGGGGAGACCCAGTACTTC. The V gene is TRBV6-5, the J gene TRBJ2-5; 9 bases are shared with TRBD1. This CDR3 has 13 residues. CDR1 is MNHEY, CDR2 SVGAGI, per germline. V lost 6 bases and J lost 5; bases outside the gene matches: 4.